Ten or more counts support the clone carrying this T cell receptor beta chain. V was pared by 0 bases and J by 6 bases, with 8 bases between. The CDR3 has 13 amino acids. Germline CDR1 reads SGHRS; CDR2 reads YFSETQ. This specimen comes from a study of T-cell reconstitution after alpha-beta-depleted transplantation in children. The library targeted TCRbeta and was prepared with unique molecular identifiers. TCRdb itself ran the PCR reads through MiXCR, one entry per CDR3 protein. Here the sample spans 190,000 or so distinct CDR3 sequences, over 5.5% being singletons. The sample here was PBMCs from the stem cell graft donor, taken from the stem cell graft. The V and J genes are TRBV5-1 and TRBJ2-3; a weak D match, TRBD2 (6 bases). This TCR was sampled from a human donor who donated a stem cell graft to a child with Wiskott-Aldrich syndrome. In DNA form, the CDR3 reads TGCGCCAGCAGCTTGGAGCTAGCGGATACGCAGTATTTT. Its translation: CASSLELADTQYF.